This T cell receptor beta chain was recorded in a study of T-cell reconstitution after alpha-beta-depleted transplantation in children. This clonotype was counted only a few times. For TCRbeta, the library was prepared with unique molecular identifiers. TCRdb independently ran MiXCR on the PCR reads; one entry per CDR3 protein. The sample includes a few hundred thousand distinct CDR3 sequences, around 18% of them seen just once. The V gene lost 4 bases and the J gene lost 2 bases, with 20 bases spanning the gap. The length of the CDR3 is 17 residues. Germline CDR1 reads LGHDT; CDR2 reads YNNKEL (reference sequence).

This sequence was found in a human donor who donated a stem cell graft to a child with acute lymphoblastic leukemia. This material consisted of PBMCs from the stem cell graft donor, taken from the stem cell graft. The chain recombines TRBV3-1 with TRBJ1-2; D is unclear. The chain's CDR3 is CASSPYSYGFGNYGYTF. The DNA of the CDR3 is TGTGCCAGCAGCCCATATTCATACGGCTTCGGCAACTATGGCTACACCTTC.